Below, 5 T cell receptor beta chains from the same sample are listed, as sequenced in a study of blood T cell repertoires in COVID-19. TCRdb keeps only in-frame clones here, not all; method: immunoSEQ multiplex PCR. The data hold under 300,000 clones, with approximately 90% observed a single time. The sequenced sample consisted of peripheral blood. The source of these receptors is a woman aged 40 to 50 who had recovered from COVID-19.

The chain employs TRBV5-5 and TRBJ1-2, with 8 positions matching TRBD1. Trimming cost V 1 base and J 5 bases; bases outside gene matches: 7. The germline V gene has CDR1 SGHKS and CDR2 YYEKEE (reference sequence). The CDR3 length is 15 residues. The CDR3: CASSLLQGASYGYTF. As DNA, the CDR3 is TGTGCCAGCAGCTTGCTGCAGGGGGCCTCATATGGCTACACCTTC.

This rearrangement joins TRBV7-9 to TRBJ2-7; TRBD1 aligns across 8 bases. The V segment lost 1 base and the J segment 2 bases; nucleotides outside the gene matches: 1. From germline, CDR1 is SEHNR and CDR2 FQNEAQ (reference sequence). This CDR3 is built from 14 residues. The CDR3 loop reads CASSLDRGTYEQYF. The CDR3 DNA sequence: TGTGCCAGCAGCTTAGACAGGGGGACCTACGAGCAGTACTTC.

V and J are TRBV28 and TRBJ2-7; a possible D gene is TRBD2 (7 bases). Trimming cost V 8 bases and J 9 bases, with 20 bases left between them. Germline CDR1 MDHEN, CDR2 SYDVKM. This CDR3 region has 13 residues. The CDR3 DNA reads as TGTGCCAGCTGGGGAGGGGGAAAGATGGTGCAGTACTTC. Its protein is CASWGGGKMVQYF.

The genes are TRBV9 and TRBJ1-2; D might be TRBD1 (6 bases). The length of the CDR3 is 14 residues. Germline CDR1 is SGDLS and CDR2 is YYNGEE. With 4 bases removed from V and 7 bases from J, the gap between germline ends came to 17 bases. The CDR3 loop is CASSPGGGFAGYTF. DNA of the CDR3: TGTGCCAGCAGCCCGGGGGGGGGCTTTGCTGGCTACACCTTC.

The V call is TRBV7-9, the J call TRBJ1-2; D unclear. Trimming removed 1 base at V and 8 bases at J, with 14 bases between. CDR1 and CDR2 (germline): SEHNR, FQNEAQ (reference sequence). CDR3 length: 14 residues. CDR3 loop: CASSLGSGLWGYTF. The CDR3 DNA follows: TGTGCCAGCAGCTTAGGGAGTGGATTATGGGGCTACACCTTC.